This is a list of T cell receptor beta chains from one sample in a study of cytomegalovirus exposure and HLA in healthy donors. TCRdb's copy holds only in-frame clones and misses some; the assay was immunoSEQ multiplex PCR. The table shows a few hundred thousand clones, with approximately 90% occurring only once. The sequencing input was PBMCs. These receptors were obtained from a woman aged 18 to 35 in good health and CMV-seronegative. Both conserved end residues are part of each CDR3.

V	length	CDR3
TRBV27	15	CASSPTGSSGNTIYF
TRBV4-1	16	CASSQVIDRRVGEQYF
TRBV7-9	16	CASTSPSAGMNTEAFF
TRBV28	16	CASSSGQGYSNQPQHF
TRBV28	20	CASSSPGQGRTPLANTEAFF
TRBV21-1	15	CASSKNEGGGTEAFF
TRBV29-1	15	CSVGSTGSSTDTQYF
TRBV28	16	CASSLYLAGGSYEQYF
TRBV7-3	14	CASSALSLTGELFF
TRBV4-2	15	CASSQVALAGNEQYF
TRBV9	16	CASSPSAGVGQETQYF
TRBV27	13	CASSQGVVYEQYF
TRBV27	15	CASSLSPGSVYGYTF
TRBV14	14	CASSPWGGTDTQYF
TRBV7-9	16	CASSPRDRGFNTEAFF
TRBV4-2	16	CASSQDPSGSPGEQYF
TRBV2	15	CASSSSGRSYNEQFF
TRBV11-2	15	CASSLEGRVVSEQFF
TRBV28	16	CASARGLAGGTGELFF
TRBV27	15	CASSPRTASTDTQYF
TRBV28	15	CASSLMRVPNYGYTF
TRBV6-1	16	CASSEISGAGANVLTF
TRBV28	15	CASSFLGQASYEQYF